The clone carrying this T cell receptor (beta chain) appeared a few times. Its specificity is not known. The data were obtained in a study of T cell responses to AZD1222 COVID-19 vaccine. TCRdb keeps only in-frame clones here, not all; method: immunoSEQ multiplex PCR. The table shows around 160,000 clones, with 80% to 85% occurring only once. Study-level results: Just a handful of AZD1222 recipients were seropositive at baseline. Once two AZD1222 doses were given, Spike-specific TCR breadth and depth went up.

V shed 5 bases, J shed 1 base, and the junction held 7 bases outside the gene matches. The CDR3 has 14 residues. Germline assignment: CDR1 GTSNPN and CDR2 SVGIG (reference sequence). The source was peripheral blood, collected on day 0 of MenACWY control vaccination. This sequence originates from an adult in good health. The rearrangement uses TRBV30 and TRBJ1-1; 7 positions agree with TRBD1. As DNA, the CDR3 is TGTGCCTGGCTAAGACAGGGACCGAACACTGAAGCTTTCTTT. This sequence encodes CAWLRQGPNTEAFF.